Below are 20 T cell receptor beta chains sequenced from a single sample in a study of response to subunit inactivated influenza vaccine. MiXCR, applied by TCRdb to the RT-PCR reads, yields one record per CDR3 protein. Of hundreds of thousands of distinct CDR3 sequences in the sample, about 10% are singletons; the top ten hold roughly 9.6%. These records were also assigned to another study, of T cells expressing NK-cell markers. That study adds: What made the TCR beta cDNA was 5'RACE template switching with UMIs.

This material consisted of PBMCs from blood, taken on the day of vaccination. These receptors originate from a man aged 45-65 years who received an inactivated influenza vaccine.

This clonotype was detected only a few times. The rearrangement uses TRBV30 and TRBJ2-2; a weak D match, TRBD2 (7 bases). V was shortened by 1 base and J by 0 bases, with 15 bases between the two germline ends. Germline loops: CDR1 GTSNPN, CDR2 SVGIG (reference sequence). This CDR3 has 17 residues. Written as DNA, the CDR3 is TGTGCCTGGAGTGACGGCTGGGGGGGGCCGAACACCGGGGAGCTGTTTTTT. The encoded protein is CAWSDGWGGPNTGELFF. The full variable domain, in which reference TRBV30 and TRBJ2-2 provide the parts outside the CDR3, is SQTIHQWPATLVQPVGSPLSLECTVEGTSNPNLYWYRQAAGRGLQLLFYSVGIGQISSEVPQNLSASRPQDRQFILSSKKLLLSDSGFYLCAWSDGWGGPNTGELFFGEGSRLTVL.

V and J are TRBV12-3 or TRBV12-4 and TRBJ2-2, with TRBD1 identical over 9 bases. CDR3 length equals 16 residues. The ends lost 2 bases at V and 6 bases at J; junction bases unmatched: 7. The chain's CDR3 is CASSLSTGGFAGELFF. CDR3 DNA: TGTGCCAGCAGTTTATCAACAGGGGGCTTTGCCGGGGAGCTGTTTTTT.

There are a few counts of this clonotype. This chain connects TRBV4-3 to TRBJ1-1; 7 positions agree with TRBD1. The CDR3 runs 15 residues. J gave up 1 base and V 0 bases, and 2 bases lay outside the gene matches. CDR1 is LGHNA and CDR2 is YSLEER in the germline V gene. The CDR3 region is CASSQDHRGNTEAFF. The DNA of the CDR3 is TGCGCCAGCAGCCAAGATCACAGGGGGAACACTGAAGCTTTCTTT.

This clonotype came up a few times. The chain combines TRBV12-5 with TRBJ2-3, with a tentative D call TRBD2 (5 bases). Trimming left V 4 bases short and J 4 bases short, with 24 bases between. Per germline, CDR1 LGHNT and CDR2 FRNRAP. This CDR3 comprises 18 residues. The CDR3 region has the DNA TGTGCTAGTGGTTCCCTACGGGAAGCGAAGCTCTTTCCAGATACGCAGTATTTT. Translation: CASGSLREAKLFPDTQYF.

This clonotype was observed many times. This chain uses TRBV5-1 with TRBJ2-4, with D perhaps matching TRBD1 or TRBD2 (5 bases each). The V and J ends lost 0 bases and 3 bases respectively, with 7 bases between them. The CDR3 covers 14 residues. Germline CDR1 reads SGHRS; CDR2 reads YFSETQ. The CDR3 spells CASSLGDGKNIQYF. CDR3 sequence (DNA): TGCGCCAGCAGCTTGGGGGACGGCAAAAACATTCAGTACTTC. The full variable domain, completed using reference TRBV5-1 and TRBJ2-4, is KAGVTQTPRYLIKTRGQQVTLSCSPISGHRSVSWYQQTPGQGLQFLFEYFSETQRNKGNFPGRFSGRQFSNSRSEMNVSTLELGDSALYLCASSLGDGKNIQYFGAGTRLSVL.

This clonotype was found a few times. The V gene is TRBV30, the J gene TRBJ2-2, with TRBD2 matching 12 bases. The V and J ends lost 5 bases and 5 bases, in that order; junction bases with no gene match: 9. The CDR3 spans 16 residues. Germline-derived CDR1 and CDR2 are GTSNPN and SVGIG (reference sequence). DNA for the CDR3: TGTGCCTGGGATCTAGCGGGGGGGCCCAGGACCGGGGAGCTGTTTTTT. Its translation is CAWDLAGGPRTGELFF.

This clonotype was seen only a few times. The rearrangement links TRBV5-1 to TRBJ2-7; TRBD2 matches at 9 bases. Germline CDR1 SGHRS, CDR2 YFSETQ. This CDR3 is 17 amino acids long. J gave up 2 bases and V 5 bases, and 14 bases lay outside the gene matches. The CDR3: CASSLRVGAGGTYEQYF. The CDR3 region has the DNA TGCGCCAGCAGTCTTCGGGTCGGAGCGGGGGGTACCTACGAGCAGTACTTC.

This clonotype was detected a few times. The gene calls are TRBV7-2 and TRBJ1-5; D is ambiguous. The CDR3 has 14 residues. V dropped 4 bases and J dropped 2 bases, with 9 bases sitting between them. Germline loops: CDR1 SGHTA, CDR2 FQGNSA. The CDR3 DNA reads as TGTGCCAGCAGCTATAAGACGGGCAATCAGCCCCAGCATTTT. Translated, it gives CASSYKTGNQPQHF.

This clonotype was seen at least ten times. V is TRBV20-1 and J is TRBJ2-3, with D possibly TRBD2 on 6 matching bases. This CDR3 is built from 14 residues. V lost 6 bases to trimming and J lost 0 bases, with 13 bases between them. The V gene's germline CDR1 is DFQATT and CDR2 SNEGSKA (reference sequence). CDR3 residues: CSADLRDSTDTQYF. As DNA, the CDR3 is TGCAGTGCGGATCTGCGGGATAGCACAGATACGCAGTATTTT.

This clonotype has ten or more counts. This rearrangement joins TRBV10-3 to TRBJ2-7; D is ambiguous. This CDR3 is built from 11 residues. Germline loops: CDR1 ENHRY, CDR2 SYGVKD. Trimming shortened V by 3 bases and J by 4 bases, and 4 bases separated the two germline ends. CDR3 sequence: CAISDGYEQYF. CDR3 DNA: TGTGCCATCAGTGACGGTTACGAGCAGTACTTC.

This clonotype showed up just a few times. The J gene is TRBJ2-5, the V gene TRBV20-1; no reliable D call. V was shortened by 6 bases and J by 2 bases, with 13 bases between the two germline ends. This CDR3 comprises 13 residues. In germline, CDR1 is DFQATT, CDR2 SNEGSKA (reference sequence). The CDR3 loop is CSANRVRQETQYF. CDR3 coding DNA: TGCAGTGCGAATAGAGTACGGCAAGAGACCCAGTACTTC.

The chain links TRBV20-1 to TRBJ2-7; 15 nucleotides match TRBD2. This CDR3 is 14 amino acids long. The V and J ends lost 5 bases and 3 bases, in that order; junction bases with no gene match: 2. Germline V gene lookup returns CDR1 DFQATT and CDR2 SNEGSKA (reference sequence). The CDR3 DNA reads as TGCAGTGCTGGACTAGCGGGAGGGTTCTACGAGCAGTACTTC. Encoded protein: CSAGLAGGFYEQYF.

The sample holds a few counts of this clonotype. The chain combines TRBV28 with TRBJ2-7, with 11 bases aligning to TRBD2. The CDR3 runs to 14 residues. Germline CDR1 and CDR2: MDHEN and SYDVKM. The ends lost 8 bases at V and 2 bases at J; junction bases unmatched: 5. This CDR3 is CASLSGRVTYEQYF. The CDR3 DNA is TGTGCCAGCCTTAGCGGGAGGGTCACCTACGAGCAGTACTTC.

This clonotype was found many times. The gene calls are TRBV5-5 and TRBJ1-5, with D unresolved. This CDR3 comprises 16 residues. CDR1 is SGHKS and CDR2 is YYEKEE in the germline V gene (reference sequence). V dropped 4 bases and J dropped 2 bases, with 16 bases sitting between them. CDR3 bases: TGTGCCAGCAGCGCTACTGGATCTCGGGGCAATCAGCCCCAGCATTTT. Translating gives CASSATGSRGNQPQHF.

This clonotype has a handful of counts. V usage is TRBV11-2 and J usage is TRBJ2-2; D not resolved. Germline loops: CDR1 SGHAT, CDR2 FQNNGV. Trimming removed 3 bases at V and 0 bases at J, with 11 bases between. This CDR3 spans 16 amino acids. For the CDR3, the DNA is TGTGCCAGCAGCTTCAGGCGACTTTCGAACACCGGGGAGCTGTTTTTT. Amino acids: CASSFRRLSNTGELFF.

This clonotype was counted only a few times. The rearrangement links TRBV12-3 or TRBV12-4 to TRBJ2-7; D is possibly TRBD2 (6 bases). Trimming took off 2 bases at V and 4 bases at J, with 30 bases between the two ends. This CDR3 is 20 amino acids long. CDR3 sequence reads: CASSLRGGRGLGPGLYEQYF. The CDR3 nucleotides read TGTGCCAGCAGTTTAAGGGGCGGTAGGGGTTTGGGTCCGGGACTTTACGAGCAGTACTTC.

The J gene is TRBJ1-2, the V gene TRBV18; 9 nucleotides agree with TRBD1. This CDR3 has 15 residues. J gave up 4 bases and V 4 bases, and 7 bases lay outside the gene matches. Germline-derived CDR1 and CDR2 are KGHSH and LQKENI. CDR3 protein: CASSLRTGAVYGYTF. The CDR3 DNA sequence: TGTGCCAGCTCACTACGGACAGGGGCTGTCTATGGCTACACCTTC.

This clonotype was seen a few times. The genes are TRBV5-8 and TRBJ1-1; D gene uncertain. CDR1 and CDR2 from the germline V gene are SGHTS and YDEGEE. With 0 bases removed from V and 0 bases from J, the gap between germline ends came to 15 bases. There are 17 residues in the CDR3. CDR3 in DNA: TGTGCCAGCAGCTTGGCCGTAGGTGGCAGGATGAACACTGAAGCTTTCTTT. As protein: CASSLAVGGRMNTEAFF.

The chain uses TRBV29-1 and TRBJ2-5; a weak D match, TRBD2 (6 bases). The CDR3 extends over 14 amino acids. Per the germline V gene, CDR1 is SQVTM and CDR2 is ANQGSEA. V lost 5 bases and J 2 bases, leaving 15 bases between the germline ends. DNA of the CDR3: TGCAGCGTTAGGAGGGGAACTGGGCAAGAGACCCAGTACTTC. This translates into CSVRRGTGQETQYF.

V and J are TRBV20-1 and TRBJ2-3; tentatively, D is TRBD2 (5 bases). CDR1 DFQATT and CDR2 SNEGSKA come from the germline V gene (reference sequence). V lost 1 base, J lost 2 bases, and 7 bases lay in between. The CDR3 runs 13 residues. CDR3 DNA: TGCAGTGCTAGAGTCGGGATCACAGATACGCAGTATTTT. Translating it yields CSARVGITDTQYF.